The rows below give T cell receptor beta chains drawn from one sample of a study of OX40 agonist ivuxolimab in advanced cancers. The assay was immunoSEQ multiplex PCR, and TCRdb's table has in-frame clones only and misses some. The sample contains about 93,000 clones, approximately 90% of which appear only once. The material sequenced was CD4+ or CD8+ T cells sorted from blood, taken in a trial of the OX40 agonist ivuxolimab. The receptors were gathered from an adult with an advanced solid tumor such as melanoma, head and neck, liver or kidney cancer. Each CDR3 is given without its conserved first and last residue. Expanded clones get a size class; other rows say once, few or many, or leave the size out.

.,TRBV11-1,ASSLLAADSYEQY
once,TRBV6-1,ASRHGQGDTGELF
.,TRBV7-8,ASSRLGHKTRSSTGELF
.,TRBV2,ASRVAGAGTGELF
few,TRBV19,ASRTGGFYNEQF
.,TRBV5-4,ASRLPQGNEQF
.,TRBV2,ASSLTRPSGEQY
.,TRBV15,ATSSGLRGTNEKLF
.,TRBV12-5,ASGSPAGSGTDTQY
.,TRBV5-1,ASSLRTENTGELF
.,TRBV19,ASSISPRPDGYGYT
.,TRBV6-1,ASSDTGAYEQY
.,TRBV4-2,ASSRLARGDQPQH
.,TRBV25-1,ASSSHDRGTETQY
.,TRBV4-1,ASSQDPQGQPQH
.,TRBV11-2,ASSPLRGGNEQF
.,TRBV19,ASSIPGGVNTEAF
few,TRBV10-1,ASSESGISEQY
once,TRBV5-4,ASTFSGTDTQY
.,TRBV6-5,ASSYSLAGGYEQF